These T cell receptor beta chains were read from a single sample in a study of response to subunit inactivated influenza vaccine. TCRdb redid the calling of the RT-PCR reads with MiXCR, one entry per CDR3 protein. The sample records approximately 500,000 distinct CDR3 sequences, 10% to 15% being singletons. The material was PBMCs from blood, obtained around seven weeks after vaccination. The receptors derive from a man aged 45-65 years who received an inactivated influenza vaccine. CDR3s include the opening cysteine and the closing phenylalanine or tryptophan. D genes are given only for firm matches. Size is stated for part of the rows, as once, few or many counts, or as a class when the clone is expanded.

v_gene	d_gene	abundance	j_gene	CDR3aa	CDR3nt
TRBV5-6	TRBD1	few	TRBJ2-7	CASSSYRGIYEQYF	TGTGCCAGCAGCTCCTACAGGGGGATCTACGAGCAGTACTTC
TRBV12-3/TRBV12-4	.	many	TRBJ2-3	CASSQTSPPTDTQYF	TGTGCCAGCAGTCAAACGTCCCCTCCGACAGATACGCAGTATTTT
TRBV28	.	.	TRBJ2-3	CAGSTALAGRDTQYF	TGTGCCGGCTCCACGGCGCTGGCAGGGCGGGATACGCAGTATTTT
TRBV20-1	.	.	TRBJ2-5	CSATISGLQETQYF	TGCAGTGCTACTATCTCAGGACTGCAAGAGACCCAGTACTTC
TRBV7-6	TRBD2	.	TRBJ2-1	CASTILAGGYNEQFF	TGTGCCAGCACCATACTAGCGGGGGGTTACAATGAGCAGTTCTTC
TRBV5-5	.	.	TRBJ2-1	CASSFGGGAYSEQFF	TGTGCCAGCAGCTTCGGAGGGGGGGCTTACAGCGAGCAGTTCTTC
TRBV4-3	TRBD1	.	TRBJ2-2	CASSQGGQGERGELFF	TGCGCCAGCAGCCAAGGAGGACAGGGGGAAAGGGGGGAGCTGTTTTTT
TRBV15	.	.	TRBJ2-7	CATSREMGEQYF	TGTGCCACCAGCAGAGAGATGGGCGAGCAGTACTTC
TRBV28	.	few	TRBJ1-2	CASRTSSYGYTF	TGTGCCAGCAGGACAAGTAGCTATGGCTACACCTTC
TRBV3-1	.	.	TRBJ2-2	CASRTRTSNTGELFF	TGTGCCAGCAGGACTAGGACATCGAACACCGGGGAGCTGTTTTTT
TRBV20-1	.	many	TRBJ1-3	CSARSGQISSGNTIYF	TGCAGTGCTAGATCGGGTCAAATAAGCTCTGGAAACACCATATATTTT
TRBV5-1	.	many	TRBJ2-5	CASRPDNQETQYF	TGCGCCAGCAGGCCCGACAACCAAGAGACCCAGTACTTC
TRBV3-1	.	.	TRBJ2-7	CASCQQAPCTYEQYF	TGTGCCAGCTGCCAACAGGCGCCTTGTACCTACGAGCAGTACTTC
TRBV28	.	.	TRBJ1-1	CASSLFPANTEAFF	TGTGCCAGCAGTTTATTCCCGGCGAACACTGAAGCTTTCTTT
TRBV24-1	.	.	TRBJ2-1	CATSQRGLPNEQFF	TGTGCCACCAGTCAACGGGGTCTACCCAATGAGCAGTTCTTC
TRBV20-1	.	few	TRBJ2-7	CSAQKKPPSPPYEQYF	TGCAGTGCCCAAAAAAAGCCCCCCTCCCCGCCCTACGAGCAGTACTTC
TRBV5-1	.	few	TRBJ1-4	CASSPGRGNGGSEKLFF	TGCGCCAGCAGCCCCGGGAGAGGAAACGGCGGAAGCGAAAAACTGTTTTTT
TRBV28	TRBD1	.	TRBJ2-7	CASSFSYRGHEQYF	TGTGCCAGCAGTTTTTCCTACAGGGGGCACGAGCAGTACTTC
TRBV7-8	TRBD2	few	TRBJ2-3	CASSFRRGFADTQYF	TGTGCCAGCAGCTTTAGGCGGGGGTTCGCAGATACGCAGTATTTT
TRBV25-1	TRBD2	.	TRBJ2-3	CASSDTLGLAGADTQYF	TGTGCCAGCAGTGACACCCTGGGACTAGCGGGAGCAGATACGCAGTATTTT
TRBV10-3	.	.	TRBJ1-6	CASTGGIRNSPLHF	TGTGCCTCGACGGGGGGGATTCGAAATTCACCCCTCCACTTT
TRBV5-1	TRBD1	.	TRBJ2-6	CASSLEGGSGANVLIF	TGCGCCAGCAGCTTGGAAGGGGGCTCTGGGGCCAACGTCCTGATTTTC
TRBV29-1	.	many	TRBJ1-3	CSATYAGNTIYF	TGCAGCGCGACTTATGCGGGAAACACCATATATTTT
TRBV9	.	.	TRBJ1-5	CASSVSGTVDQPQHF	TGTGCCAGCAGCGTATCAGGGACCGTGGATCAGCCCCAGCATTTT
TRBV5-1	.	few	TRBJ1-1	CASSLASGSTTEAFF	TGCGCCAGCAGCTTGGCCTCAGGGTCTACCACTGAAGCTTTCTTT
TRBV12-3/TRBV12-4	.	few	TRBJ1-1	CASSLWAENTEAFF	TGTGCCAGCAGTTTGTGGGCGGAGAACACTGAAGCTTTCTTT
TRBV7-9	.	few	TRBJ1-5	CASSLGFGQPQHF	TGTGCCAGCAGCTTAGGTTTCGGGCAGCCCCAGCATTTT
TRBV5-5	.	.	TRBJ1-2	CASSWGTGNYGYTF	TGTGCCAGCAGCTGGGGGACGGGAAACTATGGCTACACCTTC
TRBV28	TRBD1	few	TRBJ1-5	CASSADRGDQPQHF	TGTGCCAGCAGTGCGGACAGGGGGGATCAGCCCCAGCATTTT
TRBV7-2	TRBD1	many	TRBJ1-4	CASSLGDRENEKLFF	TGTGCCAGCAGCTTAGGGGACAGGGAAAATGAAAAACTGTTTTTT
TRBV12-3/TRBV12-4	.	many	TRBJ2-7	CASSLVGRGKGEQYF	TGTGCCAGCAGTTTAGTCGGTCGGGGGAAGGGCGAGCAGTACTTC
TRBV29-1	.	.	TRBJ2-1	CSVARNYNEQFF	TGCAGCGTGGCTAGAAACTACAATGAGCAGTTCTTC
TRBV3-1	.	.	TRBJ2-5	CASSQDEYRSQETQYF	TGTGCCAGCAGCCAAGATGAGTACAGATCCCAAGAGACCCAGTACTTC
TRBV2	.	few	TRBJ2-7	CASSEGTGSSYEQYF	TGTGCCAGCAGTGAAGGAACAGGAAGCTCCTACGAGCAGTACTTC
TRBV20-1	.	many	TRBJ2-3	CSAREGRYTDTQYF	TGCAGTGCTAGAGAAGGCCGGTACACAGATACGCAGTATTTT
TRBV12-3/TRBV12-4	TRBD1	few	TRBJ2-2	CASSLNRGHTGELFF	TGTGCCAGCAGTTTAAACAGGGGACACACCGGGGAGCTGTTTTTT
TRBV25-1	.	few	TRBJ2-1	CASSEGLAQNNEQFF	TGTGCCAGCAGTGAGGGACTCGCCCAGAACAATGAGCAGTTCTTC
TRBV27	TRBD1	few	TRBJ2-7	CASRRQGAAEYF	TGTGCCAGCCGAAGACAGGGGGCTGCCGAGTACTTC
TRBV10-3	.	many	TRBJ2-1	CAISANDNEQFF	TGTGCCATCAGCGCGAACGACAATGAGCAGTTCTTC
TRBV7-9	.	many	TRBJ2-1	CASSLGTGRGYNEQFF	TGTGCCAGCAGCTTAGGAACGGGCCGAGGTTACAATGAGCAGTTCTTC
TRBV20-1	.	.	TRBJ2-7	CSATWTVEQYF	TGCAGTGCTACTTGGACAGTCGAGCAGTACTTC
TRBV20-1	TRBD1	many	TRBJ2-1	CSARQGSSYNEQFF	TGCAGTGCCAGACAGGGAAGCTCCTACAATGAGCAGTTCTTC
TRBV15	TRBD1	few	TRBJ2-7	CATSRVGNRGNEQYF	TGTGCCACCAGCAGAGTGGGGAACAGGGGTAACGAGCAGTACTTC
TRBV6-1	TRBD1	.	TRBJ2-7	CASRKRVGQGADEQYF	TGTGCCAGCAGGAAACGCGTCGGGCAGGGGGCCGACGAGCAGTACTTC
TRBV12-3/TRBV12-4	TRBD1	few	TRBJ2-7	CASSTYRGPYEQYF	TGTGCCAGCAGTACCTACAGGGGGCCCTACGAGCAGTACTTC
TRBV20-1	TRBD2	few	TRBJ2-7	CSVAGEAYEQYF	TGCAGCGTGGCGGGAGAAGCCTACGAGCAGTACTTC
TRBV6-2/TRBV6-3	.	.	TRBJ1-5	CASSLDTSNQPQHF	TGTGCCAGCAGCCTAGACACAAGCAATCAGCCCCAGCATTTT
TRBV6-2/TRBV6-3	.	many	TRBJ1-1	CASSYLANTEAFF	TGTGCCAGCAGTTACCTTGCCAACACTGAAGCTTTCTTT